Reported below is one T cell receptor beta chain. This clone's antigen is unknown. Base qualities were left out, and no much larger clone turns up one base away. The library was built by means of the immunoSEQ multiplex PCR assay. In the original analysis: A statistical classification framework was developed to diagnose cytomegalovirus status using the catalog of TCR beta chain sequences. The table was pulled from immuneACCESS by TCRdb, which kept in-frame rearrangements only. Such tables lose some clones; where checked, under half of the loss comes from unresolved V genes, and the rest has no known cause. The DNA was the basis for D and trimming; V, J and clone size are from that table. Here the sample has 100,000 to 150,000 clones; 75% to 90% occur a single time. The ten largest clones add up to roughly 2% of the sample. This specimen belongs to a study of cytomegalovirus exposure and HLA in healthy donors (dated by TCRdb to 2017 to 2019). For the study in its entirety: According to a later analysis, the roughly 130 validation repertoires were produced on the same platform as the approximately 610 repertoires of the first cohort. The study aimed to test whether cataloging public T cell receptors could reveal signatures of past pathogen exposure. Along with the roughly 610-subject first cohort, a separate validation cohort of over 90 different subjects was used. To predict cytomegalovirus infection status, the study brought together high-throughput TCR immunosequencing, statistical association of individual TCRs with disease status, and machine learning.

Study-wide conclusions, independent of this receptor: The validation cohort had no HLA typing available for a later analysis, so co-occurrence within that cohort was assessed over all 120 or so repertoires. A few of the identified cytomegalovirus-associated TCR beta chains were confirmed in vitro to be specific for cytomegalovirus antigens. Most TCR sequences were observed very rarely across donors, whereas some public TCRs were present in many individuals. The classifier was reported to diagnose cytomegalovirus status with high specificity and sensitivity in both the original and validation cohorts. Of the cluster scores, roughly 95% were above 0 in a later analysis, which found that TCRs clustered in the first cohort also tended to co-occur in the 90 to 150 validation repertoires. According to the authors, the approach could potentially be generalized to other disease states and immunological phenotypes. The study listed 164 TCR beta chains as associated with cytomegalovirus.

Taken from cysteine to phenylalanine, the CDR3 has 13 residues. The sequence is cut down to CDR3 DNA, 39 bases in frame from base 1. CDR1 and CDR2 are read off the germline V gene as MDHEN and SYDVKM. V drops 5 bases and J drops 1 base, leaving 9 bases in between. Separate from the roughly 700-subject first cohort, the validation cohort of more than 90 subjects was the group to which the donors belonged. This TCR came from a woman aged 18-29 years in good health and CMV-seronegative. The chain is made from TRBV28 and TRBJ2-7; the D gene cannot be resolved reliably. Sequencing was done on a sample of PBMCs. The DNA is TGTGCCAGCAGTCCAAGCCTTTCCTACGAGCAGTACTTC. Its protein product is CASSPSLSYEQYF.